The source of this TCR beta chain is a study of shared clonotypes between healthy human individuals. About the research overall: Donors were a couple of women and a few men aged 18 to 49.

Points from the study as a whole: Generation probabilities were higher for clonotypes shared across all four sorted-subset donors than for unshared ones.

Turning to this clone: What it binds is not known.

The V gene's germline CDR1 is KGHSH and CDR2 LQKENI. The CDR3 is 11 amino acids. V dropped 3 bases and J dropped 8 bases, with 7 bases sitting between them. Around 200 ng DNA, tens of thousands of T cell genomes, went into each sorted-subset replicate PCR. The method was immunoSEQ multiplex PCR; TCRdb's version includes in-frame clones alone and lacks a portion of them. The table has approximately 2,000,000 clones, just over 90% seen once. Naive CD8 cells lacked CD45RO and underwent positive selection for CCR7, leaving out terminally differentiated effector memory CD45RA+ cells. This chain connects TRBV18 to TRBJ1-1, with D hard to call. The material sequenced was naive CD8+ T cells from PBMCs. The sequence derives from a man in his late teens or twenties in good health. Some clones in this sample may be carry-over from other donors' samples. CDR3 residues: CASSPGVEAFF. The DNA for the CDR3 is TGTGCCAGCTCACCGGGAGTCGAAGCTTTCTTT.